This is a list of T cell receptor beta chains from one sample in a study of CD8 T cells in Susac syndrome. In TCRdb, the immunoSEQ multiplex PCR reads were re-called with MiXCR into one record per CDR3 protein. The data show approximately 190,000 distinct CDR3 sequences, roughly 96% seen once. Sample: CD4+ T cells from PBMCs. The receptors come from a human donor with multiple sclerosis. The CDR3 runs from the conserved cysteine through the conserved F or W. The D gene is left open where the match is weak.

>TRBV30|.|TRBJ2-2
TGTGCCTGGATAAGCGCGAACACCGGGGAGCTGTTTTTT
CAWISANTGELFF
>TRBV27|.|TRBJ2-3
TGTGCCAGCAGTCCCCTGAGGCTAACGGATACGCAGTATTTT
CASSPLRLTDTQYF
>TRBV7-8|TRBD2|TRBJ2-5
TGTGCCAGCAATGGGCGGGAGGGGTTAGTAGAGACCCAGTACTTC
CASNGREGLVETQYF
>TRBV4-1|.|TRBJ1-6
TGCGCCAGCAGCCAAGTCCGACAGTGGAATTCACCCCTCCACTTT
CASSQVRQWNSPLHF
>TRBV5-1|.|TRBJ2-7
TGCGCCAGCAGCTTGTTGTGGGACTACGAGCAGTACTTC
CASSLLWDYEQYF
>TRBV6-1|TRBD2|TRBJ2-1
TGTGCCAGCAGTCTGACCGGACTAGCGGGAACGGGGGAGCAGTTCTTC
CASSLTGLAGTGEQFF
>TRBV6-2/TRBV6-3|.|TRBJ2-6
TGTGCCAGCAGTGCTCACAACTCTGGGGCCAACGTCCTGACTTTC
CASSAHNSGANVLTF
>TRBV7-2|.|TRBJ1-5
TGTGCCAGCAGCCGCAGCAATCAGCCCCAGCATTTT
CASSRSNQPQHF
>TRBV19|.|TRBJ2-2
TGTGCCAGTAGTGTCAACGGGGAGCTGTTTTTT
CASSVNGELFF
>TRBV12-3/TRBV12-4|TRBD1|TRBJ2-2
TGTGCCAGCAGCTATACAGGGGGAGCCGGGGAGCTGTTTTTT
CASSYTGGAGELFF